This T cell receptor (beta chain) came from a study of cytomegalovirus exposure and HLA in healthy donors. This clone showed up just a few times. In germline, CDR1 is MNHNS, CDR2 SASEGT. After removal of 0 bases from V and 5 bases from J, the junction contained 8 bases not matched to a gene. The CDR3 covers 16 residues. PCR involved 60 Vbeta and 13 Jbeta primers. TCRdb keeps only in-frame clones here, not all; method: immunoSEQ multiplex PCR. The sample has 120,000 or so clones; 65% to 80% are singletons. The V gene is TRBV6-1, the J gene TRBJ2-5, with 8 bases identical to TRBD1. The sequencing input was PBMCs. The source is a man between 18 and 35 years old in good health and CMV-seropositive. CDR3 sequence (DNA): TGTGCCAGCAGTGAAGCTTTGGGACAGGAAGGGGAGACCCAGTACTTC. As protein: CASSEALGQEGETQYF.